The sequence of this T cell receptor beta chain was determined in a study of OX40 agonist ivuxolimab in advanced cancers. The overall study: The patients got ivuxolimab, which is an agonistic anti-OX40 (CD134) antibody. Eligibility admitted prior anti-PD-1, anti-PD-L1 or anti-CTLA-4 therapy; about 40% had some. With a range of about 23 to 85, age averaged roughly 61 years, and 75% to 90% were male.

The germline V and J ends were trimmed by 6 bases and 4 bases, with 18 bases remaining between them. The CDR3 consists of 15 residues. CDR1 and CDR2 (germline): MNHEY, SMNVEV (reference sequence). The data were produced by immunoSEQ multiplex PCR, yet TCRdb's version contains in-frame clones alone and is incomplete. The data contain some 20,000 clones, just under 75% of them singletons. The table lists this clone with a count of one. The sequences come from CD4+ or CD8+ T cells sorted from blood, collected in a trial of the OX40 agonist ivuxolimab. This chain uses TRBV27 with TRBJ2-5; D perhaps matches TRBD1 (7 bases). The TCR comes from an adult with an advanced solid tumor such as melanoma, head and neck, liver or kidney cancer. The CDR3 DNA reads TGTGCCAGCAGGTCGGAGGGGGCATGGGGAGAGACCCAGTACTTC. It yields the protein CASRSEGAWGETQYF.